Included here is one T cell receptor (beta chain) sequence, with context. Which antigen it targets is not known. Per-base qualities were not stored, and no clone one base away is much larger. Participants in the prospective study were aged roughly 18 to 100 years, lived in some 24 United States geographic areas, and enrolled through a virtual design. Cohort assignment in the prospective study relied on participant-reported clinical history from a screening survey and a study questionnaire. Mobile phlebotomists in the prospective study collected whole blood, serum and a nasopharyngeal or oropharyngeal swab from every participant. Additional blood draws and questionnaires over an approximately two-month period could optionally be provided by prospective study participants. Blood samples from the prospective study were shipped frozen or at room temperature prior to DNA extraction. The sample belongs to a study of blood T cell repertoires in COVID-19 (dated by TCRdb to about 2020). Regarding the complete study: Recovered participants in ImmuneRACE Cohort 3 were defined as having two consecutive negative NP/OP PCR tests, clearance from a healthcare professional, or resolution of symptoms. Samples covering the acute and convalescent phases of COVID-19 were provided by collaborators in the United States, Italy and Spain. The prospective study material was composed of cDNA or gDNA derived from T cells, B-cell-depleted T cells, or PBMCs. Subjects who had been exposed to COVID-19, were actively infected with it, or had recovered from it provided the deeply sampled blood TCRbeta repertoires that made up the dataset. The repertoires were made available in a free public database intended to serve as a resource for research on the immune response to SARS-CoV-2. The samples were drawn from the first 160 participants of the ongoing ImmuneRACE study and from 950 to 1,500 subjects provided by 6 global collaborators. The sample metadata nearly always contained a de-identified subject ID, COVID-19 status, age in years and sex. Where available, HLA class I and class II types were taken from metadata supplied by the sample provider and were not determined by assay-based typing.

The immunoSEQ Assay, a bias-controlled multiplex PCR, was used to amplify TCRbeta CDR3 regions from genomic DNA. Per the source publication's procedure: Nucleated cell counts per sample were estimated from amplification of reference gene primers within the assay. To quantify the absolute abundance of each unique TCRbeta CDR3 rearrangement, sequence reads were collapsed and filtered. For each sample, productive Simpson clonality was calculated as the square root of Simpson's diversity index over productive rearrangements. TCRdb retrieved this table from immuneACCESS and kept in-frame rearrangements only. Not all clones are present; in checked studies, unresolved V genes account for under half, and no reason is known for the remainder. D and trimming come from the DNA, and the V and J calls and clone size come from that table. This sample is represented by a few hundred thousand clones; more than 70% of them were singletons. The ten largest account for around 2% of the sample.

CDR1 and CDR2, per the germline V gene (reference sequence), are MNHEY and SMNVEV. Germline trimming: 2 bases from V, 0 bases from J; junction bases outside gene matches: 11. From cysteine to phenylalanine, the CDR3 is 18 amino acids long. Kept here is only the CDR3 DNA, which spans 54 bases and is read in frame from base 1. Findings and caveats that apply to the study as a whole: Clinical and demographic metadata were provided uncurated, with the amount varying by source and participant.

This sequence was found in an older woman in a cohort exposed to, infected with or recovered from COVID-19 (not recorded which). This chain joins TRBV27 to TRBJ2-7, with 9 central nucleotides matching TRBD2. Sample: PBMCs or T cells enriched from blood (not recorded which). For the CDR3, the sequence is CASSLVPSGKTSSYEQYF. The nucleotide sequence is given as TGTGCCAGCAGTTTAGTGCCTAGCGGGAAGACGAGCTCCTACGAGCAGTACTTC.